The T cell receptor (beta chain) under discussion was sequenced for a study of T-cell memory formation after mild COVID-19. Points from the study as a whole: The CD4+ clones that contracted clustered mainly within CM and EM, and the CD8+ clones concentrated in EMRA. Later expanders leaned CD4+, whereas clones that contracted between day 15 and 85 were balanced CD4/CD8.

The CDR3 sequence is 14 residues long. The germline V gene has CDR1 SGHRS and CDR2 YFSETQ. V was trimmed by 4 bases and J by 0 bases, leaving 11 bases between them. Note on this clonotype: The target antigen is unknown.

5'RACE with constant-segment primers yielded barcoded, UMI-tagged TCR alpha and TCR beta cDNA libraries. TCRdb called the 5' RACE reads again in MiXCR, with one record for every CDR3 protein. The data hold about 620,000 distinct CDR3 sequences, with 18% observed a single time. This sequence was found in an adult woman who had mild COVID-19 (a few samples of this study predate the infection). Cell type and time point are not known. This chain joins TRBV5-1 and TRBJ2-7; D might be TRBD1 (5 bases). Material for sequencing was PBMCs or a T cell subset sorted from them (not recorded which). CDR3 amino acids: CASSPRTPSYEQYF. The CDR3 nucleotides are TGCGCCAGCAGCCCTAGGACACCCTCCTACGAGCAGTACTTC.